This TCR beta chain was retrieved from a study of T cells in Graves' hyperthyroidism and ophthalmopathy. The TCR beta CDR3 regions underwent amplification using RNA transcripts as the source. Carried out on the TCR CDR3, a first-round RT-PCR used the HTBI primer set. TCRdb re-analysed the multiplex PCR reads in MiXCR, keeping a single row per CDR3 protein. This table holds fewer than 650,000 distinct CDR3 sequences, approximately 15% found once. V was clipped by 3 bases and J by 5 bases; unmatched bases: 7. Looked up from germline, CDR1 is DFQATT and CDR2 is SNEGSKA (reference sequence). The CDR3 is 14 amino acids. A few counts support this clonotype. Its antigen is undetermined. For ophthalmopathy patients, the Clinical Activity Score was at least 3 and the NOSPECS grade at least 4; duration was under 3 months. Thyroid ultrasound, orbital computed tomography, clinical symptoms, and serum thyroxine and TRAb underpinned diagnoses.

Study observations and caveats: Blood also carried most thyroid clonotypes expanded above 0.001.

The origin of this receptor is a young woman with Graves' ophthalmopathy. The sample was blood. This rearrangement joins TRBV20-1 to TRBJ2-1; 7 bases are shared with TRBD2. CDR3 in DNA: TGCAGTGCTAGCCTTACTAGCGCCAACAATGAGCAGTTCTTC. Protein product: CSASLTSANNEQFF.